This T cell receptor (beta chain) was found in a study of T cell changes during pregnancy in multiple sclerosis. V lost 0 bases, J lost 1 base, and 7 bases lay in between. Germline V gives CDR1 SGHDT, CDR2 YYEEEE. This CDR3 is 14 amino acids long. Clones were sequenced by immunoSEQ multiplex PCR, and TCRdb holds only the in-frame ones, with some missing. The table has under 130,000 clones, 80% to 95% seen once. The sequencing here drew on peripheral blood, taken after pregnancy. The clonotype originates from a female donor with multiple sclerosis, enrolled in a pregnancy study. The V and J genes are TRBV5-6 and TRBJ1-1; D remains ambiguous. DNA for the CDR3: TGTGCCAGCAGCTTGGTCTGGGCGAACACTGAAGCTTTCTTT. Translation gives CASSLVWANTEAFF.